This TCR beta chain was identified during a study of blood T cell repertoires in COVID-19. Across the whole study: The analysed material was cDNA or gDNA that came from T cells, B-cell-depleted T cells, or PBMCs.

V dropped 5 bases and J dropped 0; count of bases not matched to a gene: 7. CDR3 length: 15 residues. Germline CDR1 SGHAT, CDR2 FQNNGV. Original processing methods: Estimated nucleated cell counts came from reference gene primer amplification. The assay was immunoSEQ multiplex PCR, and TCRdb's table has in-frame clones only and misses some. D and trimming come from the DNA, and the V and J calls and clone size come from that table. The sample includes approximately 38,000 clones, approximately 80% of them seen just once. V and J are TRBV11-2 and TRBJ2-7, with TRBD1 matching 7 bases. The sample was peripheral blood. The source is a human donor with acute or convalescent COVID-19. The donor label of this sample is uncertain. The CDR3 region is CASSRNRDSSYEQYF. The CDR3 DNA sequence: TGTGCCAGCAGCCGAAACCGGGACAGCTCCTACGAGCAGTACTTC. Combining the CDR3 with reference TRBV11-2 and TRBJ2-7 gives the whole variable domain EAGVAQSPRYKIIEKRQSVAFWCNPISGHATLYWYQQILGQGPKLLIQFQNNGVVDDSQLPKDRFSAERLKGVDSTLKIQPAKLEDSAVYLCASSRNRDSSYEQYFGPGTRLTVT.